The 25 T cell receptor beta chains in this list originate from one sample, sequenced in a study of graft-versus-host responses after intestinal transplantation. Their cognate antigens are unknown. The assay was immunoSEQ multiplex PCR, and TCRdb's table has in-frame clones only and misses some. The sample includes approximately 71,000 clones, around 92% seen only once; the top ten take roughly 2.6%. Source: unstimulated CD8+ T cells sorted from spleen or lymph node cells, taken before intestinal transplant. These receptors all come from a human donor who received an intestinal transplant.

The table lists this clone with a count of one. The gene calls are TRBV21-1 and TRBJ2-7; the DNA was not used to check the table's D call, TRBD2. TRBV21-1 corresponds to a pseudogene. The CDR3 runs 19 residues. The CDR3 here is CASSSKGKGELAGAYEQYF. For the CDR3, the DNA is TGTGCCAGCAGCTCAAAAGGAAAGGGTGAACTAGCGGGAGCCTACGAGCAGTACTTC.

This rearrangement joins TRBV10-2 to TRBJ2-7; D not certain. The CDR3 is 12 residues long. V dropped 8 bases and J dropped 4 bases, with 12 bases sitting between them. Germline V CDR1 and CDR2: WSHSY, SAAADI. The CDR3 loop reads CASGSEWYEQYF. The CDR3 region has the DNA TGCGCCAGCGGCTCCGAATGGTACGAGCAGTACTTC.

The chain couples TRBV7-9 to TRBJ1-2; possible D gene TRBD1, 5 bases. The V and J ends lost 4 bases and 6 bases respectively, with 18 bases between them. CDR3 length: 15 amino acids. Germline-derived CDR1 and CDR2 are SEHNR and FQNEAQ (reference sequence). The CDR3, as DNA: TGTGCCAGCAGCTGGGGCCAACACAGAGTGCATGGCTACACCTTC. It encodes CASSWGQHRVHGYTF.

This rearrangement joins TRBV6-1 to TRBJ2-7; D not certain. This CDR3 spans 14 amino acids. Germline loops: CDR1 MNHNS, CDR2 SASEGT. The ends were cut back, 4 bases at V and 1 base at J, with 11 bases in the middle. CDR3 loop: CASSGIRLSYEQYF. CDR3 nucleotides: TGTGCCAGCAGTGGGATCAGGCTTTCCTACGAGCAGTACTTC.

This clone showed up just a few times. The CDR3 DNA reads TGCGCCAGCAGTGAAGGCAGGGGGGACGAGCAGTACTTC. This translates into CASSEGRGDEQYF. The chain joins TRBV10-1 to TRBJ2-7; D is possibly TRBD1 (7 bases). The germline gives CDR1 WNHNN, CDR2 SYGVQD (reference sequence). This CDR3 has 13 residues. V lost 3 bases to trimming and J lost 5 bases, with 11 bases between them.

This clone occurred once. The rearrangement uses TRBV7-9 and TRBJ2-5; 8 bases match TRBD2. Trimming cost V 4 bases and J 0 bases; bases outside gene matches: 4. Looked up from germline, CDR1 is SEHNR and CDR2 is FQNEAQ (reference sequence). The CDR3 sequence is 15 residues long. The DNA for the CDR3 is TGTGCCAGCAGCTCAGTGACTAGCGACCAAGAGACCCAGTACTTC. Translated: CASSSVTSDQETQYF.

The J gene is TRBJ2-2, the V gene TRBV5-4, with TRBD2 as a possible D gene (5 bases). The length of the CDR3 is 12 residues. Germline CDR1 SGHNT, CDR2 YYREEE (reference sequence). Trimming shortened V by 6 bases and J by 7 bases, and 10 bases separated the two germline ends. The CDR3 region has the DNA TGTGCCAGCATGGAGGCTAACGGGGAGCTGTTTTTT. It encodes CASMEANGELFF.

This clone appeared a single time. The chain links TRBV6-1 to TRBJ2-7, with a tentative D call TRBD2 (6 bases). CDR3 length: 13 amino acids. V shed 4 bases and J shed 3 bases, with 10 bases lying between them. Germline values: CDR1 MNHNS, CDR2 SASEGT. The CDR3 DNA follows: TGTGCCAGCAGTGCGGGAGTCTACTACGAGCAGTACTTC. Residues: CASSAGVYYEQYF.

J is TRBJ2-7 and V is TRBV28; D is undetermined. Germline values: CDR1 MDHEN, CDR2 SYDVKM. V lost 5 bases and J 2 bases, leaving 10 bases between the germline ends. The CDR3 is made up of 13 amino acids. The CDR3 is CASSDRTAYEQYF. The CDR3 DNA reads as TGTGCCAGCAGTGATCGAACAGCCTACGAGCAGTACTTC.

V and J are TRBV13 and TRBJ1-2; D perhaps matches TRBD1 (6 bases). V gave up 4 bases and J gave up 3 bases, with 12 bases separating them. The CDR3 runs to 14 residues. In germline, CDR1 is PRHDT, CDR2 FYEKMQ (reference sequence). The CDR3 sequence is CASSSRDTYYGYTF. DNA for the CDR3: TGTGCCAGCAGCTCCCGGGACACATACTATGGCTACACCTTC.

CDR3 sequence: CAWSVGEGTEAFF. CDR3 coding DNA: TGTGCCTGGAGTGTAGGGGAAGGCACTGAAGCTTTCTTT. The V call is TRBV30, the J call TRBJ1-1; the D gene is possibly TRBD1 (5 bases). Trimming took 0 bases from V and 4 from J, leaving 9 bases between them. CDR3 length: 13 residues. Per the germline V gene, CDR1 is GTSNPN and CDR2 is SVGIG (reference sequence).

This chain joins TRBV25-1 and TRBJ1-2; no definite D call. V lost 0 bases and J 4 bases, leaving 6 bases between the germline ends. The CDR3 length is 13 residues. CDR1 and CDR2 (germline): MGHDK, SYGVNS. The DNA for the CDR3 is TGTGCCAGCAGTGAATATTACAGCTATGGCTACACCTTC. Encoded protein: CASSEYYSYGYTF.

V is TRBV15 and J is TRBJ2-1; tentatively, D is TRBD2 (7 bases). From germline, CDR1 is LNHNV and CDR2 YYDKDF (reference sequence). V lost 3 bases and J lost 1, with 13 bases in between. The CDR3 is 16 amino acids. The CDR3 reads CATSSGGGPSYNEQFF. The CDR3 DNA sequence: TGTGCCACCAGCAGCGGCGGGGGCCCATCCTACAATGAGCAGTTCTTC.

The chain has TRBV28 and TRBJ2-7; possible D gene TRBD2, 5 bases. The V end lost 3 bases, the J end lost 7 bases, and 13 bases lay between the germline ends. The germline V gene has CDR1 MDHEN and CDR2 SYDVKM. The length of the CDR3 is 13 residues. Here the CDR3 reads CASSFHPPGEQYF. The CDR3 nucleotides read TGTGCCAGCAGTTTCCACCCTCCGGGGGAGCAGTACTTC.

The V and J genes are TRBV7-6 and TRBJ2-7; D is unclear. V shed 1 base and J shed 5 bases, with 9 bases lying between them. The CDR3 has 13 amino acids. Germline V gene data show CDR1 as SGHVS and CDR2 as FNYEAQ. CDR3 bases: TGTGCCAGCAGCTTAGACTCTGCCGACGAGCAGTACTTC. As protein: CASSLDSADEQYF.

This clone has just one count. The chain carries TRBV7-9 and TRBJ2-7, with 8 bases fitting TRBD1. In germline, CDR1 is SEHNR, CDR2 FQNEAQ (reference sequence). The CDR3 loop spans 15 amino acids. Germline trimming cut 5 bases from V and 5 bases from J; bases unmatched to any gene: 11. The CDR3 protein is CASSLDRGWGDEQYF. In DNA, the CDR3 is TGTGCCAGCAGCCTCGACAGGGGATGGGGGGACGAGCAGTACTTC.

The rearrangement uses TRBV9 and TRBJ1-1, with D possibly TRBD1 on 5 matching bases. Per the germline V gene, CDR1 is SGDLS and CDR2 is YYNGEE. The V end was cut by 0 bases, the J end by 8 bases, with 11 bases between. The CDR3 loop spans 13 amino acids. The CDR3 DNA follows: TGTGCCAGCAGCGTAGGGGTAGGGGAAGAAGCTTTCTTT. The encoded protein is CASSVGVGEEAFF.

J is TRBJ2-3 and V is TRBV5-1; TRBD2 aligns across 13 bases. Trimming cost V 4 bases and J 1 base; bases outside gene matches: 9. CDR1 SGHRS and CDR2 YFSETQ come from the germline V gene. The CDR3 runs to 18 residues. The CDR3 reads CASSLSGLAGVGTDTQYF. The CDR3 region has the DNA TGCGCCAGCAGCCTCTCCGGACTAGCGGGAGTAGGCACAGATACGCAGTATTTT. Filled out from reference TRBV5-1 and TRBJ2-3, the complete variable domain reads KAGVTQTPRYLIKTRGQQVTLSCSPISGHRSVSWYQQTPGQGLQFLFEYFSETQRNKGNFPGRFSGRQFSNSRSEMNVSTLELGDSALYLCASSLSGLAGVGTDTQYFGPGTRLTVL.

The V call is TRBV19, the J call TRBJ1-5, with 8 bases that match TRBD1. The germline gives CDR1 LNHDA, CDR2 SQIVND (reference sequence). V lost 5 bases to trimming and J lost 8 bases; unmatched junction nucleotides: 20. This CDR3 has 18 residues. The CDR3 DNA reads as TGTGCCAGTAGTGAAAACGGCTGGGACAGGAGCCCCCATGAGCCCCAGCATTTT. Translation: CASSENGWDRSPHEPQHF.

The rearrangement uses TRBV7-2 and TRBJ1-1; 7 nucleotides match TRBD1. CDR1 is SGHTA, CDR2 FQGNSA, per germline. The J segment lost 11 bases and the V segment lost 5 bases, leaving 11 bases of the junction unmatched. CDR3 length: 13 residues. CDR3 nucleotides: TGTGCCAGCAGCCCGGACAGGAAAGAGATGGCTTTCTTT. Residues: CASSPDRKEMAFF.

The DNA of the CDR3 is TGTGCCATCAGTGAGTCCGGGACTAGCGGGAGAGGGCCCTACGAGCAGTACTTC. It specifies CAISESGTSGRGPYEQYF. The chain couples TRBV10-3 to TRBJ2-7; 14 nucleotides align to TRBD2. Losses at the gene ends were 0 bases for V and 2 bases for J; bases not matched to a gene: 6. The germline CDR1 and CDR2 sequences are ENHRY and SYGVKD. This CDR3 has 18 amino acids.

The CDR3 loop reads CASSQGDTWGTDTQYF. CDR3 DNA: TGCGCCAGCAGCCAAGGGGACACCTGGGGCACAGATACGCAGTATTTT. The chain links TRBV4-1 to TRBJ2-3; perhaps TRBD1 as D (6 bases). Trimming cost V 1 base and J 1 base, with 12 bases left between them. The germline CDR1 and CDR2 sequences are MGHRA and YSYEKL. The CDR3 spans 16 residues.

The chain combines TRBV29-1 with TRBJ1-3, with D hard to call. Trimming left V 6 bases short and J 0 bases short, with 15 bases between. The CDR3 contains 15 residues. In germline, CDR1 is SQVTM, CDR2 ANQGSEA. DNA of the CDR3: TGCAGCGTCGTGGGCCCTTTCCGCTCTGGAAACACCATATATTTT. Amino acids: CSVVGPFRSGNTIYF.

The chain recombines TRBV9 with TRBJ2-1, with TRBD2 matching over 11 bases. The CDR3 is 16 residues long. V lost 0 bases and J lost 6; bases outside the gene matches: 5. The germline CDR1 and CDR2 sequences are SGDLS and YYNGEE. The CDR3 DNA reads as TGTGCCAGCAGCGTAGATGGGACTAGCGGCACCAATGAGCAGTTCTTC. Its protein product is CASSVDGTSGTNEQFF.

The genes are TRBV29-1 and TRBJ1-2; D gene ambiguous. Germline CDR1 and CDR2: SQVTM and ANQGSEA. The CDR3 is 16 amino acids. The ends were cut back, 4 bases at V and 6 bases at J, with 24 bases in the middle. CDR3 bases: TGCAGCGTTGTACCTTTGTTAGGAGAGGGAGTGAATGGCTACACCTTC. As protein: CSVVPLLGEGVNGYTF.